The clone carrying this T cell receptor beta chain has ten or more counts. Trimming took off 7 bases at V and 1 base at J, with 8 bases between the two ends. This CDR3 has 14 amino acids. Germline V gives CDR1 SNHLY, CDR2 FYNNEI. The data are from a study of Graves' ophthalmopathy and Graves' hyperthyroidism. Ophthalmopathy in the donors was of moderate-to-severe activity, with CAS ≥3, NOSPECS ≥4 and duration under 3 months. The evidence that diagnosis relied on was clinical symptoms, serum thyroxine, TRAb, thyroid ultrasound and orbital computed tomography. A volume of 10 ml of fresh peripheral blood supplied the PBMCs. RNA transcripts provided the template for amplifying TCR beta CDR3 regions. Second-round multiplex PCR came after first-round RT-PCR with HTBI primers. TCRdb reprocessed the multiplex PCR reads with MiXCR, giving one entry per CDR3 protein. The table has 170,000 or so distinct CDR3 sequences, roughly 37% seen once; the top ten hold roughly 5.8%.

The source of this sequence is a woman in her thirties or forties with Graves' ophthalmopathy. V and J are TRBV2 and TRBJ2-6; D not resolved. The specimen sequenced was peripheral blood. The CDR3 region is CASTTESGANVLTF. The CDR3 DNA reads as TGTGCCAGCACCACAGAGTCTGGGGCCAACGTCCTGACTTTC.